These T cell receptor beta chains were read from a single sample in a study of cytomegalovirus exposure and HLA in healthy donors. Produced via immunoSEQ multiplex PCR; TCRdb's table is partial and in-frame only. Here the sample spans fewer than 150,000 clones, 70% to 80% being singletons. Material: PBMCs. Receptor source: a man younger than 45 in good health and CMV-seronegative. The CDR3 runs from the conserved cysteine through the conserved F or W. A D gene is named only where the DNA matches it firmly. Some rows have no size entry. The others give once, few or many, or a class for an expanded clone.

j_call: TRBJ2-7
v_call: TRBV9
d_call: TRBD2
clone_size: .
cdr3_aa: CASSVASSGPYYEQYF
cdr3_nt: TGTGCCAGCAGCGTTGCGTCTAGCGGGCCGTACTACGAGCAGTACTTC

j_call: TRBJ2-6
v_call: TRBV30
d_call: TRBD2
clone_size: .
cdr3_aa: CAWSGPAGVVSGANVLTF
cdr3_nt: TGTGCCTGGAGTGGCCCGGCGGGGGTGGTGTCTGGGGCCAACGTCCTGACTTTC

j_call: TRBJ2-7
v_call: TRBV5-1
d_call: .
clone_size: .
cdr3_aa: CASSLEVRGPYEQYF
cdr3_nt: TGCGCCAGCAGCTTGGAAGTCAGGGGTCCCTACGAGCAGTACTTC

j_call: TRBJ1-4
v_call: TRBV9
d_call: TRBD1
clone_size: .
cdr3_aa: CASSVGRQGATNEKLFF
cdr3_nt: TGTGCCAGCAGCGTAGGTCGACAGGGGGCAACTAATGAAAAACTGTTTTTT

j_call: TRBJ2-7
v_call: TRBV23-1
d_call: .
clone_size: .
cdr3_aa: CASSHSRVRGAGSYEQYF
cdr3_nt: TGCGCCAGCAGTCATTCCAGGGTCCGCGGGGCGGGATCATACGAGCAGTACTTC

j_call: TRBJ2-2
v_call: TRBV5-4
d_call: TRBD2
clone_size: few
cdr3_aa: CASSLMAGGNTGELFF
cdr3_nt: TGTGCCAGCAGCTTGATGGCGGGGGGGAACACCGGGGAGCTGTTTTTT

j_call: TRBJ2-7
v_call: TRBV5-1
d_call: .
clone_size: .
cdr3_aa: CASSPTLESYEQYF
cdr3_nt: TGCGCCAGCAGCCCTACCCTCGAGTCCTACGAGCAGTACTTC

j_call: TRBJ2-7
v_call: TRBV6-5
d_call: .
clone_size: few
cdr3_aa: CASRDYLGGAYEQYF
cdr3_nt: TGTGCCAGCAGGGACTACTTGGGGGGTGCCTACGAGCAGTACTTC

j_call: TRBJ2-1
v_call: TRBV18
d_call: TRBD1
clone_size: .
cdr3_aa: CASSHRDRAHNEQFF
cdr3_nt: TGTGCCAGCTCACACCGGGACAGGGCACACAATGAGCAGTTCTTC

j_call: TRBJ1-5
v_call: TRBV2
d_call: .
clone_size: .
cdr3_aa: CASSPDINQPQHF
cdr3_nt: TGTGCCAGCAGTCCGGACATTAATCAGCCCCAGCATTTT

j_call: TRBJ2-5
v_call: TRBV14
d_call: TRBD2
clone_size: .
cdr3_aa: CASSQGLAGAETQYF
cdr3_nt: TGTGCCAGCAGCCAAGGACTAGCGGGAGCAGAGACCCAGTACTTC

j_call: TRBJ2-7
v_call: TRBV14
d_call: .
clone_size: once
cdr3_aa: CASSNTYEQYF
cdr3_nt: TGTGCCAGCAGCAACACCTACGAGCAGTACTTC

j_call: TRBJ2-7
v_call: TRBV5-1
d_call: TRBD2
clone_size: .
cdr3_aa: CASSLGSGRALYEQYF
cdr3_nt: TGCGCCAGCAGCTTGGGTAGCGGGAGGGCCTTGTACGAGCAGTACTTC

j_call: TRBJ2-3
v_call: TRBV6-5
d_call: TRBD2
clone_size: once
cdr3_aa: CASSTSGRPPDTQYF
cdr3_nt: TGTGCCAGCAGCACTAGCGGGAGGCCACCGGATACGCAGTATTTT

j_call: TRBJ2-1
v_call: TRBV28
d_call: TRBD2
clone_size: .
cdr3_aa: CASSFIGTSGRSHNEQFF
cdr3_nt: TGTGCCAGCAGTTTCATTGGGACTAGCGGGAGGAGCCACAATGAGCAGTTCTTC

j_call: TRBJ2-3
v_call: TRBV7-6
d_call: .
clone_size: once
cdr3_aa: CASSRSGRTLTDTQYF
cdr3_nt: TGTGCCAGCAGCAGAAGCGGACGTACACTCACAGATACGCAGTATTTT

j_call: TRBJ2-1
v_call: TRBV30
d_call: TRBD2
clone_size: .
cdr3_aa: CAWSVPGGPEQFF
cdr3_nt: TGTGCCTGGAGTGTACCGGGGGGACCAGAGCAGTTCTTC

j_call: TRBJ2-3
v_call: TRBV10-1
d_call: .
clone_size: few
cdr3_aa: CASSPTVGAQYF
cdr3_nt: TGCGCCAGCAGTCCGACAGTGGGGGCACAGTATTTT

j_call: TRBJ2-3
v_call: TRBV6-1
d_call: TRBD2
clone_size: .
cdr3_aa: CASSGLAGAIPSTDTQYF
cdr3_nt: TGTGCCAGCAGTGGACTAGCGGGAGCGATTCCTAGCACAGATACGCAGTATTTT

j_call: TRBJ2-5
v_call: TRBV11-2
d_call: .
clone_size: .
cdr3_aa: CASSAQGGGETQYF
cdr3_nt: TGTGCCAGCAGCGCTCAGGGGGGTGGGGAGACCCAGTACTTC